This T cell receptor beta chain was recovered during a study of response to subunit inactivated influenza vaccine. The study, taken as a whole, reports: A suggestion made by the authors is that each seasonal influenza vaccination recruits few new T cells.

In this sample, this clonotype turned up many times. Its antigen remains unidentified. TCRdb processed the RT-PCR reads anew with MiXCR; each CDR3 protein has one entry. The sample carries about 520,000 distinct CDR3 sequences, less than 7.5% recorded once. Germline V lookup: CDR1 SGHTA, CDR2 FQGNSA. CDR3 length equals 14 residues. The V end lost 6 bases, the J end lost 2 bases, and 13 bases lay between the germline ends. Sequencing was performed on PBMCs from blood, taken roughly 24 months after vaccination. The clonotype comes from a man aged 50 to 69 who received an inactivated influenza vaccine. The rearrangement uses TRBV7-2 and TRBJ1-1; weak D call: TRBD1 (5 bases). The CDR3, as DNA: TGTGCCAGCAGACCTGGGGGGGGTAACACTGAAGCTTTCTTT. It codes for CASRPGGGNTEAFF.